This entry is about one T cell receptor (beta chain). Its antigen is as yet unknown. The data are from a study of regulatory T cells in long-lasting Graves disease. General study points: The small sample size may have reduced accuracy.

CDR3 length: 17 amino acids. In germline, CDR1 is SGHRS, CDR2 YFSETQ. Trimming removed 4 bases from V and 9 bases from J; junction bases left unmatched: 13. Time point given: newly diagnosed GD, antithyroid drugs for less than 3 months. PBMCs provided the RNA from which the TCR library was made. Arm-PCR with iRepertoire HTBI primers amplified the CDR3 regions for these TCR beta libraries. MiXCR, run by TCRdb on the multiplex PCR reads, gives a single entry per CDR3 protein. The sample records some 350,000 distinct CDR3 sequences, 16% being singletons. These data are also associated with another study on T cells in Graves' hyperthyroidism and ophthalmopathy. That work adds: The primer set for the first-round RT-PCR of the TCR CDR3 was HTBI.

The chain uses TRBV5-1 and TRBJ2-1; 13 bases are a match to TRBD2. Source: peripheral blood mononuclear cells (PBMCs), taken at new diagnosis, from a patient treated with antithyroid drugs. The sequence was obtained from a woman under 30 with Graves disease. The CDR3 coding sequence is TGCGCCAGCAGCAGCCAAGGAACTAGCGGGGGGGTTTTTGAGCAGTTCTTC. Its translation: CASSSQGTSGGVFEQFF.